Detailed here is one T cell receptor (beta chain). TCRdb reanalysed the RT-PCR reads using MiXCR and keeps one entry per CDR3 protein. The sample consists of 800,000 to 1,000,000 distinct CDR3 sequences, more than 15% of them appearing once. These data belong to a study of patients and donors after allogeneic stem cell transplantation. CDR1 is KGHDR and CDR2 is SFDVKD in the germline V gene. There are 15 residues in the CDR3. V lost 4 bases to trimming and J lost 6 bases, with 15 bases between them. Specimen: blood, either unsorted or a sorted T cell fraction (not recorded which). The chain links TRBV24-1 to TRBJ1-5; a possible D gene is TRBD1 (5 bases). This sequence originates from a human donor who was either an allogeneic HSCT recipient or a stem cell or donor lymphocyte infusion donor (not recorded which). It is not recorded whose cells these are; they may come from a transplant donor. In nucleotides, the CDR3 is TGTGCCACCAGTGACGGGCAGGGTGTTCGTCAGCCCCAGCATTTT. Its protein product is CATSDGQGVRQPQHF.